The clone carrying this T cell receptor beta chain was seen a few times. Its antigen remains unknown. The record originates from a study of beta chain features in type 1 diabetes. Findings of the study overall: Significant though moderate, a shortening of TCRB CDR3s appeared in all four CD4+ subsets of Type 1 diabetes patients.

This CDR3 has 13 amino acids. Germline-derived CDR1 and CDR2 are SGHAT and FQNNGV. J gave up 5 bases and V 2 bases, and 2 bases lay outside the gene matches. Reverse transcribing all isolated RNA meant expressed TCRB transcripts were sequenced. The protocol was immunoSEQ multiplex PCR, while the TCRdb copy is restricted to in-frame clones and leaves out a portion. This table has about 280,000 clones, approximately 15% appearing once. The receptor comes from a man aged 18 to 29 with type 1 diabetes. The chain recombines TRBV11-2 with TRBJ1-2, with 7 bases lining up with TRBD1. The sequenced sample was naive CD4+ T cells from blood. The CDR3 loop is CASSLSQGYGYTF. DNA of the CDR3: TGTGCCAGCAGCTTATCACAGGGGTATGGCTACACCTTC.